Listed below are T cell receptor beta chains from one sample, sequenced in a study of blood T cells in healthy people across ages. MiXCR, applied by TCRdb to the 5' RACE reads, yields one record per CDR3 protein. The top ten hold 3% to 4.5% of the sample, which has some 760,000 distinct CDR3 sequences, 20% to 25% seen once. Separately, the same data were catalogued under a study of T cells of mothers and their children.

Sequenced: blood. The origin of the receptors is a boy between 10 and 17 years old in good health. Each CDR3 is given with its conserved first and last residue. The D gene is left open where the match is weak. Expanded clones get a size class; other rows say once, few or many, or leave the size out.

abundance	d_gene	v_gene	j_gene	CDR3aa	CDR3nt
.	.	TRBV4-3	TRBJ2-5	CASSQDREFGETQYF	TGCGCCAGCAGCCAAGATCGGGAGTTCGGAGAGACCCAGTACTTC
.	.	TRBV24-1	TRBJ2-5	CATRQGSQETQYF	TGTGCCACCAGGCAGGGAAGCCAAGAGACCCAGTACTTC
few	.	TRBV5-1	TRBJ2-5	CASTLQMGQKETQYF	TGCGCCAGCACTCTACAAATGGGGCAGAAAGAGACCCAGTACTTC
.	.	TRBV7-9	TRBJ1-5	CASSLAWGNQPQHF	TGTGCCAGCAGCTTAGCATGGGGCAATCAGCCCCAGCATTTT
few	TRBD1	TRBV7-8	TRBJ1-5	CASSLVTGGAEPQHF	TGTGCCAGCAGCTTAGTGACAGGGGGCGCAGAGCCCCAGCATTTT
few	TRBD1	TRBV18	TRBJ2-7	CASSHPDRDQMYEQYF	TGTGCCAGCTCACACCCGGACAGGGACCAGATGTACGAGCAGTACTTC
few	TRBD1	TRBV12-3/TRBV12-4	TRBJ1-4	CASRSGQEHRGEKLFF	TGTGCCAGCAGATCCGGACAGGAACATAGAGGGGAAAAACTGTTTTTT
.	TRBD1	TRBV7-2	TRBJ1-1	CASSLRQGKNTEAFF	TGTGCCAGCAGCTTAAGACAGGGCAAAAACACTGAAGCTTTCTTT
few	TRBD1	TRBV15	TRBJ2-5	CATSSLPDRDQETQYF	TGTGCCACCAGCAGCCTCCCGGACAGGGACCAAGAGACCCAGTACTTC
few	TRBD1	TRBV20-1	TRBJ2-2	CSARTGQGVLDTGELFF	TGCAGTGCTAGAACCGGACAGGGGGTATTAGATACCGGGGAGCTGTTTTTT
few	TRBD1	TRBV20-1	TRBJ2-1	CSATGQGMNEQFF	TGCAGTGCTACGGGACAGGGGATGAATGAGCAGTTCTTC
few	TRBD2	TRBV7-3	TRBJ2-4	CASSNSGGNIQYF	TGTGCCAGCAGTAATAGCGGGGGGAACATTCAGTACTTC
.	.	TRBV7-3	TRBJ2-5	CASSMTILETQYF	TGTGCCAGCAGCATGACAATTTTGGAGACCCAGTACTTC
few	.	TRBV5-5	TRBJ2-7	CASSFGGSRGLYEQYF	TGTGCCAGCAGCTTCGGGGGGTCCAGGGGTCTCTACGAGCAGTACTTC
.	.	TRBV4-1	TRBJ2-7	CASSQGQGPSYEQYF	TGCGCCAGCAGCCAAGGGCAGGGTCCCTCCTACGAGCAGTACTTC
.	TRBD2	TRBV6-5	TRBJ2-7	CASSYPGLAGEQLHEIYEQYF	TGTGCCAGCAGTTACCCCGGACTAGCGGGAGAGCAACTCCACGAGATCTACGAGCAGTACTTC
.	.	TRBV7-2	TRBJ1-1	CASSLGRGLMNTEAFF	TGTGCCAGCAGCTTGGGCAGGGGCCTCATGAACACTGAAGCTTTCTTT
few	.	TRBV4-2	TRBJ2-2	CASSLEQGAGELFF	TGTGCCAGCAGCCTGGAACAGGGCGCCGGGGAGCTGTTTTTT
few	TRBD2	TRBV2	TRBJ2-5	CASSGTSGGETQYF	TGTGCCAGCAGCGGGACTAGCGGGGGGGAGACCCAGTACTTC
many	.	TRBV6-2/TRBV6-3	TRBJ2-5	CASTQRLGGETQYF	TGTGCCAGCACCCAAAGGCTCGGCGGGGAGACCCAGTACTTC
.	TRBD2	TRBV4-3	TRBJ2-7	CASSQESSSGYYEQYF	TGCGCCAGCAGCCAAGAGAGCTCTAGCGGATATTACGAGCAGTACTTC
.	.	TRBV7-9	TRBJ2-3	CASSSETESLTQYF	TGTGCCAGCAGCTCTGAGACAGAATCTTTGACGCAGTATTTT
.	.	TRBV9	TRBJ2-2	CASSMRVGELFF	TGTGCCAGCAGCATGCGGGTCGGGGAGCTGTTTTTT
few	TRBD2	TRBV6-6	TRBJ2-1	CASSSSGSKHNEQFF	TGTGCCAGCAGTTCAAGCGGGAGCAAGCACAATGAGCAGTTCTTC
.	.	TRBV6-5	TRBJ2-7	CASSYERSYEQYF	TGTGCCAGCAGTTACGAGCGCTCCTACGAGCAGTACTTC
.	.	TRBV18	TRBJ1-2	CASSPPGAPGGYTF	TGTGCCAGCTCACCACCGGGCGCTCCCGGGGGCTACACCTTC
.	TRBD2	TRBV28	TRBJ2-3	CASSFTSGKYTDTQYF	TGTGCCAGCAGTTTCACTAGCGGGAAATACACAGATACGCAGTATTTT
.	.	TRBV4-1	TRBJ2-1	CASSQVPASNYNEQFF	TGCGCCAGCAGCCAAGTTCCAGCCTCTAACTACAATGAGCAGTTCTTC
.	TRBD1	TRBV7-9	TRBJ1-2	CASSLGQTGRNGDGYTF	TGTGCCAGCAGCTTAGGGCAGACAGGGAGGAACGGCGATGGCTACACCTTC
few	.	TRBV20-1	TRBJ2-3	CSALSDTRTDTQYF	TGCAGTGCTCTTAGCGACACGCGCACAGATACGCAGTATTTT
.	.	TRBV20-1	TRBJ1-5	CSARGLEGTGNQPQHF	TGCAGTGCTAGAGGTTTAGAAGGAACAGGCAATCAGCCCCAGCATTTT
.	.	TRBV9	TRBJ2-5	CASSPPPDIQETQYF	TGTGCCAGCAGCCCCCCGCCCGACATTCAAGAGACCCAGTACTTC
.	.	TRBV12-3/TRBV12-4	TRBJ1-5	CASGGIANQPQHF	TGTGCCAGCGGAGGCATCGCCAATCAGCCCCAGCATTTT
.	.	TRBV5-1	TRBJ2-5	CASSLAHEGGETQYF	TGCGCCAGCAGCTTGGCCCACGAGGGAGGTGAGACCCAGTACTTC
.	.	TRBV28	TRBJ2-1	CASSLLDFSGPLSDEQFF	TGTGCCAGCAGTTTATTAGATTTTTCAGGGCCCCTCTCGGATGAGCAGTTCTTC
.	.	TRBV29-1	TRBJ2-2	CSVQRDTGELFF	TGCAGCGTTCAAAGGGACACCGGGGAGCTGTTTTTT
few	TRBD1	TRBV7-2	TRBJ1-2	CASSFPGGNGYTF	TGTGCCAGCAGCTTCCCAGGGGGCAATGGCTACACCTTC
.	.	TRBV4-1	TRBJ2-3	CASSQASGSSTDTQYF	TGCGCCAGCAGCCAAGCTTCGGGATCTAGCACAGATACGCAGTATTTT
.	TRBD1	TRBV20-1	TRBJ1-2	CSANGQDNYGYTF	TGCAGTGCTAACGGACAGGACAACTATGGCTACACCTTC
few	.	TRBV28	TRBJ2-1	CASSRTGEQFF	TGTGCCAGCAGTCGGACTGGGGAGCAGTTCTTC
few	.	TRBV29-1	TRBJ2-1	CSVDLRYNEQFF	TGCAGCGTTGATCTACGCTACAATGAGCAGTTCTTC
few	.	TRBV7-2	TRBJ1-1	CASSLGSGVADTEAFF	TGTGCCAGCAGCTTAGGAAGCGGGGTGGCGGACACTGAAGCTTTCTTT
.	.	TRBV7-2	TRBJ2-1	CASSSGVGWTNYNERFF	TGTGCCAGCAGCTCCGGGGTTGGGTGGACGAACTACAATGAGCGGTTCTTC
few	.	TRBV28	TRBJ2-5	CASSFPERADTLISIETQYF	TGTGCCAGCAGTTTCCCGGAGAGGGCGGACACTCTGATCTCGATAGAGACCCAGTACTTC
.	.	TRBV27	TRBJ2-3	CASSLSVGDTQYF	TGTGCCAGCAGTTTATCTGTGGGGGATACGCAGTATTTT
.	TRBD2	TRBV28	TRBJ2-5	CASRGASGGQETQYF	TGTGCCAGCAGGGGAGCAAGCGGGGGACAAGAGACCCAGTACTTC
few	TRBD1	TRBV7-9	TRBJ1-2	CASNRGQLNGYTF	TGTGCCAGCAACAGGGGGCAGTTGAATGGCTACACCTTC
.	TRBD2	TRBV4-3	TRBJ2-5	CASSQDRLAGRIQETQYF	TGCGCCAGCAGCCAAGATCGTCTAGCGGGGAGAATACAAGAGACCCAGTACTTC
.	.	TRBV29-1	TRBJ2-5	CSVVGVETQYF	TGCAGCGTTGTCGGGGTTGAGACCCAGTACTTC
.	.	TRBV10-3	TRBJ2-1	CAIRTEGRGNEQFF	TGTGCCATTAGGACGGAGGGCCGTGGCAATGAGCAGTTCTTC
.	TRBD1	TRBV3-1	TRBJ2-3	CASSNRMGTGVTDTQYF	TGTGCCAGCAGCAACAGGATGGGGACAGGAGTCACAGATACGCAGTATTTT
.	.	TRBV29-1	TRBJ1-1	CSVDSDGNTEAFF	TGCAGCGTTGACTCAGACGGAAACACTGAAGCTTTCTTT
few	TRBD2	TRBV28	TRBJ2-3	CASSGLAGGRDTQYF	TGTGCCAGCTCGGGACTAGCGGGAGGTAGAGATACGCAGTATTTT
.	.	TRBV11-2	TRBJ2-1	CASSSRPPQYGTHEQFF	TGTGCCAGCAGCTCACGACCGCCGCAGTACGGTACCCATGAGCAGTTCTTC
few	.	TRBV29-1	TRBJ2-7	CSAYVAGQGPLRSSYEQYF	TGCAGCGCCTATGTAGCGGGACAGGGACCCCTAAGGAGCTCCTACGAGCAGTACTTC
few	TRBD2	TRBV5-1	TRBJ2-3	CASRASGGAPDTQYF	TGCGCCAGCAGGGCGAGCGGGGGGGCCCCAGATACGCAGTATTTT
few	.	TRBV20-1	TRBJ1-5	CSASGTKRNQPQHF	TGCAGTGCCAGCGGGACCAAGAGGAATCAGCCCCAGCATTTT
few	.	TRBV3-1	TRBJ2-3	CASSQDLFGTVSYF	TGTGCCAGCAGCCAAGACCTCTTTGGGACCGTTTCGTATTTT
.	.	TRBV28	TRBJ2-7	CASSGGHSYEQYF	TGTGCCAGCAGCGGGGGCCACTCCTACGAGCAGTACTTC
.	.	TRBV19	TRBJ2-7	CASSIFPALDEQYF	TGTGCCAGTAGTATCTTCCCCGCTCTGGACGAGCAGTACTTC